The next 26 T cell receptor beta chains were all read from a single sample in a study of control samples from healthy donors and cancer patients. Some clones are missing from TCRdb's copy, which holds only in-frame ones; the method was immunoSEQ multiplex PCR. The profile shows 93,000 or so clones, 85% to 90% of them singletons. Source material: PBMCs. The receptors stem from a man aged 60 to 69 with lung cancer.

V gene TRBV19 combines with J gene TRBJ2-3, with D perhaps matching TRBD1 (6 bases). The CDR3 contains 14 residues. V lost 3 bases and J lost 2, with 9 bases in between. Germline V gives CDR1 LNHDA, CDR2 SQIVND (reference sequence). CDR3 sequence reads: CASSMDRFTDTQYF. For the CDR3, the DNA is TGTGCCAGTAGTATGGACAGATTCACAGATACGCAGTATTTT.

The V and J genes are TRBV4-2 and TRBJ2-3, with TRBD1 matching over 8 bases. Losses at the gene ends were 3 bases for V and 3 bases for J; bases not matched to a gene: 11. Per the germline V gene, CDR1 is LGHNA and CDR2 is YNFKEQ. CDR3 length: 17 residues. This chain's CDR3 is CASSQVTQGGGTDTQYF. CDR3 nucleotides: TGTGCCAGCAGCCAGGTGACACAGGGGGGTGGGACAGATACGCAGTATTTT.

This clone was found once. The V call is TRBV30, the J call TRBJ2-7; TRBD1 matches at 8 bases. V dropped 2 bases and J dropped 3; count of bases not matched to a gene: 12. The CDR3 has 16 residues. In germline, CDR1 is GTSNPN, CDR2 SVGIG (reference sequence). The CDR3 bases are TGTGCCTGGAGTTCTCTTGGGACAGGAATAAACTACGAGCAGTACTTC. Translating it yields CAWSSLGTGINYEQYF.

With respect to this clone: At one boundary the junction diverges from the germline segment, which might be a read error. J is TRBJ1-2 and V is TRBV9; D is unresolved. CDR1 and CDR2 (germline): SGDLS, YYNGEE. The CDR3 extends over 12 amino acids. CDR3 residues: CASSSDSARPKF. CDR3 coding DNA: TGTGCCAGCAGTTCCGATTCGGCAAGACCCAAATTC. Looking up the rest from reference TRBV9 and TRBJ1-2 gives the full variable domain: DSGVTQTPKHLITATGQRVTLRCSPRSGDLSVYWYQQSLDQGLQFLIQYYNGEERAKGNILERFSAQQFPDLHSELNLSSLELGDSALYFCASSSDSARPKFGSGTRLTVV.

The rearrangement links TRBV12-5 to TRBJ1-5; D not resolved. The V gene lost 0 bases and the J gene lost 0 bases, with 18 bases spanning the gap. The germline V gene has CDR1 LGHNT and CDR2 FRNRAP. This CDR3 is 19 amino acids long. The CDR3 DNA sequence: TGTGCTAGTGGTTTGGTACCGGACGGCGGGTTATATAGCAATCAGCCCCAGCATTTT. It yields the protein CASGLVPDGGLYSNQPQHF.

A single count supports this clone. The chain couples TRBV24-1 to TRBJ1-2; 7 nucleotides line up with TRBD1. Germline V CDR1 and CDR2: KGHDR, SFDVKD. The CDR3 is made up of 14 amino acids. Trimming cost V 7 bases and J 5 bases; bases outside gene matches: 9. The CDR3 DNA follows: TGTGCCACCAGCCCAGGGGGAAATGTGTATGGCTACACCTTC. It encodes CATSPGGNVYGYTF.

The chain employs TRBV6-4 and TRBJ2-2; D gene unclear. Trimming pared 0 bases from V and 7 bases from J, leaving 3 bases between. The CDR3 is 12 residues long. Germline V lookup: CDR1 MRHNA, CDR2 SNTAGT. The DNA for the CDR3 is TGTGCCAGCAGTGACTCGATCGGGGAGCTGTTTTTT. Its protein product is CASSDSIGELFF.

The rearrangement links TRBV16 to TRBJ2-1; 9 nucleotides match TRBD1. The CDR3 totals 14 residues. Germline V gives CDR1 KGHSY, CDR2 FQNENV. The ends lost 3 bases at V and 7 bases at J; junction bases unmatched: 4. The CDR3 sequence: CASSHDDRGNEQFF. The CDR3 bases are TGTGCCAGCAGCCACGATGACAGGGGGAATGAGCAGTTCTTC.

The rearrangement joins TRBV30 to TRBJ2-6; no clear D. There are 12 residues in the CDR3. V was trimmed by 7 bases and J by 2 bases, leaving 6 bases between them. CDR1 GTSNPN and CDR2 SVGIG come from the germline V gene (reference sequence). Here the CDR3 reads CASPTGANVLTF. The DNA for the CDR3 is TGTGCCTCGCCAACTGGGGCCAACGTCCTGACTTTC.

V usage is TRBV6-1 and J usage is TRBJ2-5; 10 positions match TRBD2. V shed 4 bases, J shed 5 bases, and the junction held 13 bases outside the gene matches. The germline V gene encodes CDR1 MNHNS and CDR2 SASEGT. The CDR3 contains 17 residues. The CDR3 is CASSVSGGAGESETQYF. CDR3 nucleotide sequence: TGTGCCAGCAGTGTAAGCGGGGGGGCAGGGGAAAGCGAGACCCAGTACTTC.

This sequence joins TRBV4-1 and TRBJ2-7; D remains unclear. V dropped 0 bases and J dropped 2 bases, with 8 bases sitting between them. Germline lookup yields CDR1 MGHRA and CDR2 YSYEKL. This CDR3 spans 14 amino acids. CDR3 loop: CASSQDLGTYEQYV. The CDR3 DNA reads as TGCGCCAGCAGCCAAGATCTGGGCACCTACGAGCAGTACGTC.

V and J are TRBV5-8 and TRBJ2-1; 12 positions agree with TRBD2. This CDR3 has 13 residues. V was clipped by 7 bases and J by 4 bases; unmatched bases: 0. CDR1 is SGHTS, CDR2 YDEGEE, per germline. The CDR3 here is CASGLAGYNEQFF. The CDR3 DNA reads as TGTGCCAGCGGACTAGCGGGATACAATGAGCAGTTCTTC.

The CDR3 nucleotides read TGTGCCAGCTCGTACTGGGGAAAGAACACTGAAGCTTTCTTT. It specifies CASSYWGKNTEAFF. The chain has TRBV6-5 and TRBJ1-1; no clear D. With 8 bases removed from V and 1 base from J, the gap between germline ends came to 14 bases. This CDR3 comprises 14 residues. The germline gives CDR1 MNHEY, CDR2 SVGAGI.

This sequence joins TRBV15 and TRBJ1-2; D possibly corresponds to TRBD1 (6 bases). CDR1 and CDR2 (germline): LNHNV, YYDKDF (reference sequence). Trimming removed 1 base at V and 4 bases at J, with 10 bases between. The CDR3 spans 14 residues. The DNA of the CDR3 is TGTGCCACCAGCAGAGTGGGGGCGGTCTATGGCTACACCTTC. Amino acids: CATSRVGAVYGYTF. The whole variable domain, remainder taken from reference TRBV15 and TRBJ1-2, is DAMVIQNPRYQVTQFGKPVTLSCSQTLNHNVMYWYQQKSSQAPKLLFHYYDKDFNNEADTPDNFQSRRPNTSFCFLDIRSPGLGDTAMYLCATSRVGAVYGYTFGSGTRLTVV.

V and J are TRBV3-1 (or the pseudogene TRBV3-2) and TRBJ1-1; tentatively, D is TRBD1 (5 bases). Germline CDR1 and CDR2: LGHDT and YNNKEL (reference sequence). The V end lost 0 bases, the J end lost 2 bases, and 7 bases lay between the germline ends. The CDR3 length is 14 residues. CDR3 sequence: CASSQDGANTEAFF. DNA for the CDR3: TGTGCCAGCAGCCAAGACGGGGCAAACACTGAAGCTTTCTTT.

This clone was picked up a small number of times. V is TRBV24-1 and J is TRBJ2-3; 10 bases align to TRBD2. Per germline, CDR1 KGHDR and CDR2 SFDVKD. V gave up 5 bases and J gave up 4 bases; unmatched junction bases: 8. This CDR3 contains 16 residues. The CDR3 coding sequence is TGTGCCACCAGTGGGACTAGCGGACGGAGTGCAGATACGCAGTATTTT. Its protein product is CATSGTSGRSADTQYF.

The chain carries TRBV7-3 and TRBJ1-6, with D perhaps TRBD1 (5 bases). The CDR3 has 13 amino acids. Germline CDR1 SGHTA, CDR2 FQGTGA. Trimming removed 4 bases from V and 11 bases from J, with 12 bases in between. For the CDR3, the DNA is TGTGCCAGCAGCTCCAGGGTATCTACACCCCTCCACTTT. Translation: CASSSRVSTPLHF.

The V gene is TRBV19, the J gene TRBJ2-1; D is undetermined. There are 12 residues in the CDR3. The germline gives CDR1 LNHDA, CDR2 SQIVND (reference sequence). Trimming pared 3 bases from V and 5 bases from J, leaving 5 bases between. In DNA form, the CDR3 reads TGTGCCAGTAGTATTCCACACAATGAGCAGTTCTTC. It translates to CASSIPHNEQFF.

The chain recombines TRBV7-9 with TRBJ1-1; D is unresolved. This CDR3 has 13 amino acids. Germline CDR1 reads SEHNR; CDR2 reads FQNEAQ (reference sequence). V lost 5 bases and J lost 5, with 12 bases in between. DNA of the CDR3: TGTGCCAGCAGCATGGGAGTTTGGACTGAAGCTTTCTTT. The encoded protein is CASSMGVWTEAFF. Supplemented by reference TRBV7-9 and TRBJ1-1, the full variable domain reads DTGVSQNPRHKITKRGQNVTFRCDPISEHNRLYWYRQTLGQGPEFLTYFQNEAQLEKSRLLSDRFSAERPKGSFSTLEIQRTEQGDSAMYLCASSMGVWTEAFFGQGTRLTVV.

The chain combines TRBV9 with TRBJ1-1; maybe TRBD1 (5 bases). This CDR3 contains 15 residues. Trimming shortened V by 0 bases and J by 1 base, and 10 bases separated the two germline ends. Looked up from germline, CDR1 is SGDLS and CDR2 is YYNGEE. The CDR3: CASSVGGAGNTEAFF. The CDR3 region has the DNA TGTGCCAGCAGCGTAGGAGGGGCCGGGAACACTGAAGCTTTCTTT.

This clone was recorded only once. The chain recombines TRBV10-3 with TRBJ2-5; D is unresolved. V was trimmed by 0 bases and J by 1 base, leaving 9 bases between them. Per the germline V gene, CDR1 is ENHRY and CDR2 is SYGVKD. The CDR3 covers 15 residues. In nucleotides, the CDR3 is TGTGCCATCAGTGAGTCGCCTCCTACCCAAGAGACCCAGTACTTC. It yields the protein CAISESPPTQETQYF.

This clone was detected once. V is TRBV29-1 and J is TRBJ2-6; D is unresolved. The V end lost 1 base, the J end lost 0 bases, and 4 bases lay between the germline ends. The CDR3 is made up of 14 amino acids. Germline V gives CDR1 SQVTM, CDR2 ANQGSEA. CDR3 coding DNA: TGCAGCGTTGAAGCCAGCTCTGGGGCCAACGTCCTGACTTTC. This encodes CSVEASSGANVLTF.

This rearrangement joins TRBV7-3 to TRBJ2-1; TRBD1 agrees at 9 bases. Looked up from germline, CDR1 is SGHTA and CDR2 is FQGTGA. There are 15 residues in the CDR3. The V gene end was trimmed by 1 base and the J gene end by 3 bases; junction bases not matched to a gene: 1. CDR3 amino acids: CASSLRQGDYNEQFF. CDR3 nucleotides: TGTGCCAGCAGCTTAAGACAGGGGGACTACAATGAGCAGTTCTTC.

The chain uses TRBV11-2 and TRBJ2-3, with D maybe TRBD2 (6 bases). The V end lost 5 bases, the J end lost 4 bases, and 19 bases lay between the germline ends. The CDR3 is 16 amino acids. CDR1 is SGHAT, CDR2 FQNNGV, per germline. The CDR3 nucleotides are TGTGCCAGCAGCCCCTTCCCGCGGGGTCCTTCAGATACGCAGTATTTT. Protein product: CASSPFPRGPSDTQYF.

The V gene is TRBV5-1, the J gene TRBJ2-3; TRBD2 matches 9 bases. Looked up from germline, CDR1 is SGHRS and CDR2 is YFSETQ. CDR3 length equals 16 residues. V shed 0 bases and J 6 bases; nucleotides not matched to a gene: 8. The CDR3 sequence: CASSLEASGTRDTQYF. The CDR3 DNA reads as TGCGCCAGCAGCTTGGAGGCTAGCGGGACTAGGGATACGCAGTATTTT.

This chain connects TRBV27 to TRBJ2-3; unclear D gene. The CDR3 runs 17 residues. Trimming pared 6 bases from V and 1 base from J, leaving 20 bases between. Germline V gene sequence: CDR1 MNHEY, CDR2 SMNVEV (reference sequence). CDR3: CASSKKKDGTRTDTQYF. The CDR3, as DNA: TGTGCCAGCAGCAAAAAAAAGGATGGCACCCGCACAGATACGCAGTATTTT.